This T cell receptor beta chain was observed in a study of cytomegalovirus exposure and HLA in healthy donors. Study details: In a later analysis, it was reported that the 110 or so validation repertoires had been produced on the same platform as the roughly 650 repertoires belonging to the first cohort.

Study-wide results and caveats: Overall, approximately 150 TCR beta chains were annotated as cytomegalovirus-associated.

The sample holds a few counts of this clone. The antigen is unknown. Clones were read by immunoSEQ multiplex PCR, and TCRdb kept only the in-frame ones, dropping some. Of some 100,000 clones listed, about 88% are singletons. V shed 2 bases and J 1 base; nucleotides not matched to a gene: 13. The germline V gene has CDR1 GTSNPN and CDR2 SVGIG (reference sequence). This CDR3 region has 17 residues. Separate from the roughly 700-subject first cohort was the 120-subject validation cohort, to which the donors belonged. This sequence originates from a woman between 18 and 30 years old in good health and CMV-seronegative. This chain links TRBV30 with TRBJ1-1, with TRBD1 matching over 7 bases. Sequencing input: PBMCs. CDR3 region: CAWSLRFRGQRNTEAFF. The CDR3 nucleotides are TGTGCCTGGAGTCTCCGATTCCGGGGACAGAGGAACACTGAAGCTTTCTTT.